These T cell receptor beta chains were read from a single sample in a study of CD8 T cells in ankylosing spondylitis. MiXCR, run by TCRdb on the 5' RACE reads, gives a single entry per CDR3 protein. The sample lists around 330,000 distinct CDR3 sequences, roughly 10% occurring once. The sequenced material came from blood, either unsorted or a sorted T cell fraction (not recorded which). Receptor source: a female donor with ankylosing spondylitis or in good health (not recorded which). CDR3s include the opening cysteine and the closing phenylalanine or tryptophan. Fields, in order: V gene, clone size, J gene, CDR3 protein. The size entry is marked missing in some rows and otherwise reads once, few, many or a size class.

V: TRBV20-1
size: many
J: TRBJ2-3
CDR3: CSATLGGGNTDTQYF

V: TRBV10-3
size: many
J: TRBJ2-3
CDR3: CAISLGAPRTDTQYF

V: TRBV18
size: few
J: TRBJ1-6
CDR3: CASSPDSPSPLHF

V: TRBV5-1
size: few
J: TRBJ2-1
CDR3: CASSYQPGQGANEQFF

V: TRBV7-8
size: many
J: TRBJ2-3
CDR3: CASSFGPDRRTDTQYF

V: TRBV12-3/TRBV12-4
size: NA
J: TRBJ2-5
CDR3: CAISLAGQGLAGRETQYF

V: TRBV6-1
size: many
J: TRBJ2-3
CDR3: CASKSGGLSTDTQYF

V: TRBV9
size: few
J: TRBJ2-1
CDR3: CASSVLQGADDEQFF

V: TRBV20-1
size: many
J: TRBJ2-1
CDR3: CSAHTSGGSNEQFF

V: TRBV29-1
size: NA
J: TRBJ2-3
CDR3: CSVVITQYF

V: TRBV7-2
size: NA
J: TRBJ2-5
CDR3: CASSLVVWDSQETQYF

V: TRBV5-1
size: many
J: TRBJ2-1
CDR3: CASSSTGSSYNEQFF

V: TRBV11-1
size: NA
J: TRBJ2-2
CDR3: CASSLLSGGRNTGELFF

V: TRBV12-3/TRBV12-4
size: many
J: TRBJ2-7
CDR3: CASSNRHTYEQYF

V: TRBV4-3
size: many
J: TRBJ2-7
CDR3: CASSQDLPGQGPYEQYF

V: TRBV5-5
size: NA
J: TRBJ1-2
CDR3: CASRQSYGYTF

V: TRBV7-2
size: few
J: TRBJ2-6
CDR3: CASSPSTGANVLTF

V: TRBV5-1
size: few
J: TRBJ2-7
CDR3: CASTKDSGYEQYF

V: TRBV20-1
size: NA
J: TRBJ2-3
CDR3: CSVTPGAVGTQYF

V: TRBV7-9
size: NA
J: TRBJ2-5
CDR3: CASSLASGLETQYF

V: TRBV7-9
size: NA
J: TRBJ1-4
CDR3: CASSDWGQGTNEKLFF

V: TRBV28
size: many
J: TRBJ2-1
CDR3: CASSLSSYDEQFF

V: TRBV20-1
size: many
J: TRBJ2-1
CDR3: CSARDFGLAGRNEQFF

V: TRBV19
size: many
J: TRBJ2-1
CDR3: CASSIVAGDVEQFF